This T cell receptor beta chain derives from a study of T cell responses to AZD1222 COVID-19 vaccine. Whole-study findings and limits: Donors were mostly white British, more females; clonal diversity possibly underestimated. Scientists sampled the repertoires only once the peak T cell response had passed. Rises in breadth and depth of Spike-specific TCRs came after two AZD1222 doses.

Points on this clone: Its target is unknown.

Here immunoSEQ multiplex PCR was the method, and the copy in TCRdb shows in-frame clones only, minus some. Of over 120,000 clones in the sample, around 93% are singletons; the top ten hold about 3.5%. CDR3 size: 16 residues. The germline V gene has CDR1 MDHEN and CDR2 SYDVKM. V was shortened by 6 bases and J by 0 bases, with 15 bases between the two germline ends. Pooling of second doses given at about 4 or about 12 weeks was done. This chain connects TRBV28 to TRBJ1-3; D is unclear. The receptor was isolated from an adult who received the AZD1222 COVID-19 vaccine. Sequences were derived from peripheral blood, sampled 28 days after the second AZD1222 dose. CDR3 amino acids: CASSSLGFSSGNTIYF. As DNA, the CDR3 is TGTGCCAGCAGCTCCCTCGGGTTTAGCTCTGGAAACACCATATATTTT.